Listed below are T cell receptor beta chains from one sample, sequenced in a study of control samples from healthy donors and cancer patients. TCRdb's table, derived via immunoSEQ multiplex PCR, lists solely in-frame clones and lacks some. The sample yields about 160,000 clones, over 90% seen once. The source material was blood. The receptors come from a woman aged 30 to 39 in good health. The CDR3 runs from the conserved cysteine through the conserved F or W. Each record gives: V gene, J gene, D gene, CDR3 DNA, CDR3 protein. The D gene is left open where the match is weak.

TRBV6-6,TRBJ1-2,TRBD1,TGTGCCAGCAGCCGAGGGACAGTTTATGGCTACACCTTC,CASSRGTVYGYTF
TRBV5-4,TRBJ2-7,NA,TGTGCCAGCAGCTTCTCACTAACCTCCTACGAGCAGTACTTC,CASSFSLTSYEQYF
TRBV4-1,TRBJ1-5,NA,TGCGCCAGCAGCCCTAGACAGGACAATCAGCCCCAGCATTTT,CASSPRQDNQPQHF
TRBV13,TRBJ2-2,NA,TGTGCCAGCAGCTTCAGGGGCCCCAACACCGGGGAGCTGTTTTTT,CASSFRGPNTGELFF
TRBV5-4,TRBJ2-1,NA,TGTGCCAGCAGCCCGGTGAAAGGAAGGGATGGCAATGAGCAGTTCTTC,CASSPVKGRDGNEQFF
TRBV2,TRBJ2-7,NA,TGTGCCAGCAGGAGGGGGGGCTACGAGCAGTACTTC,CASRRGGYEQYF
TRBV6-5,TRBJ1-5,TRBD1,TGTGCCAGCAGTAGGGGACAGGGCAAACATCAGCCCCAGCATTTT,CASSRGQGKHQPQHF
TRBV2,TRBJ2-3,TRBD2,TGTGCCAGCAGTGAAGTTAGCGGGAGAGCCAATAACGCACTAGATACGCAGTATTTT,CASSEVSGRANNALDTQYF
TRBV5-1,TRBJ2-3,TRBD1,TGCGCCAGCCGCGTGACAGGGGTTGGGGCGCAGTATTTT,CASRVTGVGAQYF
TRBV11-1,TRBJ2-4,NA,TGTGCCAGCAGCTTAACAACAGGGCCCGCCAAAAACATTCAGTACTTC,CASSLTTGPAKNIQYF